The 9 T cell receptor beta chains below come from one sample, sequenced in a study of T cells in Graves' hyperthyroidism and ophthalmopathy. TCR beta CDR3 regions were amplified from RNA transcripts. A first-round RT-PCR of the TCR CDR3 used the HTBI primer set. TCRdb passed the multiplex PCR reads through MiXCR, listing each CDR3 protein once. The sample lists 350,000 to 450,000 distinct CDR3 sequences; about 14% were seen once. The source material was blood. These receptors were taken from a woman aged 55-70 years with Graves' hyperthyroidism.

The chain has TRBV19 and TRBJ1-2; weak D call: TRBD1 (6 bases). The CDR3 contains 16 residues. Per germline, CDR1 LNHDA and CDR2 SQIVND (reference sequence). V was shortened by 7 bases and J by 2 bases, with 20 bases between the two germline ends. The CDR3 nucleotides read TGTGCCAGTAAAAAAAAACCGGACAGACTAAACTATGGCTACACCTTC. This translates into CASKKKPDRLNYGYTF.

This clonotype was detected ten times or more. The CDR3 DNA follows: TGTGCCAGCAGCTTAGGTGGGAGTAGCACAGATACGCAGTATTTT. Its translation: CASSLGGSSTDTQYF. The rearrangement uses TRBV11-2 and TRBJ2-3; weak D call: TRBD2 (5 bases). Germline CDR1 and CDR2: SGHAT and FQNNGV. Between the trimmed V and J ends, which lost 1 base and 0 bases, there was a span of 8 bases. The CDR3 loop spans 15 amino acids. The whole variable domain, remainder taken from reference TRBV11-2 and TRBJ2-3, is EAGVAQSPRYKIIEKRQSVAFWCNPISGHATLYWYQQILGQGPKLLIQFQNNGVVDDSQLPKDRFSAERLKGVDSTLKIQPAKLEDSAVYLCASSLGGSSTDTQYFGPGTRLTVL.

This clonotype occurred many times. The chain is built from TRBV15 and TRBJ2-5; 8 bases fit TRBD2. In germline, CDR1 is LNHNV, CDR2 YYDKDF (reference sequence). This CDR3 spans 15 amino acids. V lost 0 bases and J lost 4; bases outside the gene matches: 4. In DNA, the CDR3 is TGTGCCACCAGCAGAGATACGGGACTAGTAGAGACCCAGTACTTC. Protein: CATSRDTGLVETQYF.

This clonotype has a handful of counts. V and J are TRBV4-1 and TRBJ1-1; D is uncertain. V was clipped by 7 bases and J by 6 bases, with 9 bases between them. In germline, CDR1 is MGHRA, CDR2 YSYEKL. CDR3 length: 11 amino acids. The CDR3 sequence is CASKAGSEAFF. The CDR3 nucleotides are TGCGCCAGCAAGGCAGGATCTGAAGCTTTCTTT.

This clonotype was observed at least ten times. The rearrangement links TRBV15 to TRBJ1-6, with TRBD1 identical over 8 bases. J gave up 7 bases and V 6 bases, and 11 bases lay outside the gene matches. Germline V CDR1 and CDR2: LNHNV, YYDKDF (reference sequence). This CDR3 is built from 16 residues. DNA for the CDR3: TGTGCCACCAGTTCAACTCAGGGGGCACGGAATTCACCCCTCCACTTT. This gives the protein CATSSTQGARNSPLHF.

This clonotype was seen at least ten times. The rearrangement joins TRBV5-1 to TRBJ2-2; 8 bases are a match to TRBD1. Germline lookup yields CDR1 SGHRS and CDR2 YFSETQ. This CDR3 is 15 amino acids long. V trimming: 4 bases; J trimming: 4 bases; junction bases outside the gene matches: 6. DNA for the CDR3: TGCGCCAGCAGCATGCGGACAGGGTTCACCGGGGAGCTGTTTTTT. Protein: CASSMRTGFTGELFF.

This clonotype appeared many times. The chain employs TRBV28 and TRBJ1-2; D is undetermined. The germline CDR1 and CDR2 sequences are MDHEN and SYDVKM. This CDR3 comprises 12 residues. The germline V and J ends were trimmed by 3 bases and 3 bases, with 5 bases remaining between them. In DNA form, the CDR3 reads TGTGCCAGCAGTTTCGAATACTATGGCTACACCTTC. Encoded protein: CASSFEYYGYTF.

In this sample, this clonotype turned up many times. The DNA of the CDR3 is TGTGCCAGCAGGACCTCGGGACTGACCTACGAGCAGTACTTC. It specifies CASRTSGLTYEQYF. The chain is built from TRBV28 and TRBJ2-7, with D possibly TRBD2 on 6 matching bases. V lost 6 bases and J 2 bases, leaving 14 bases between the germline ends. This CDR3 comprises 14 residues. The germline V gene has CDR1 MDHEN and CDR2 SYDVKM.

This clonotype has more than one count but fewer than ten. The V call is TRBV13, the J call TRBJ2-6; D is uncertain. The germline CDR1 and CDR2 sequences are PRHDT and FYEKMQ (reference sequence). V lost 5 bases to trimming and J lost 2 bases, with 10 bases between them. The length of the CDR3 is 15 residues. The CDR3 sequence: CASSTAVPGANVLTF. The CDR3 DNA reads TGTGCCAGCAGCACGGCAGTCCCTGGGGCCAACGTCCTGACTTTC.